The entry below gives a single TCR beta chain sequence along with its context. Its target is not known. CDR3 length equals 16 residues. CDR1 is LGHNA, CDR2 YSLEER, per germline. Germline trimming cut 0 bases from V and 3 bases from J; bases unmatched to any gene: 4. This entry belongs to a study of T-cell memory formation after mild COVID-19. Study-level points and caveats: Clones contracting day 15 to 85 were balanced CD4/CD8; later expanders leaned CD4+. Contracting CD4+ clones lay largely in CM and EM, with CD8+ ones residing in EMRA. In pre-infection memory, a portion of responding clones appeared, which suggested that cross-reactive memory joined.

TCRdb ran MiXCR on the 5' RACE reads and lists one entry per CDR3 protein. The table records around 180,000 distinct CDR3 sequences, approximately 16% of them present only once. The receptor comes from an adult woman who had mild COVID-19 (a few samples of this study predate the infection). Cell type and time point are not known. V usage is TRBV4-3 and J usage is TRBJ2-7, with TRBD2 matching over 11 bases. Sample: PBMCs or a T cell subset sorted from them (not recorded which). CDR3 region: CASSQELAGGIYEQYF. As DNA, the CDR3 is TGCGCCAGCAGCCAAGAGCTAGCGGGAGGAATCTACGAGCAGTACTTC.